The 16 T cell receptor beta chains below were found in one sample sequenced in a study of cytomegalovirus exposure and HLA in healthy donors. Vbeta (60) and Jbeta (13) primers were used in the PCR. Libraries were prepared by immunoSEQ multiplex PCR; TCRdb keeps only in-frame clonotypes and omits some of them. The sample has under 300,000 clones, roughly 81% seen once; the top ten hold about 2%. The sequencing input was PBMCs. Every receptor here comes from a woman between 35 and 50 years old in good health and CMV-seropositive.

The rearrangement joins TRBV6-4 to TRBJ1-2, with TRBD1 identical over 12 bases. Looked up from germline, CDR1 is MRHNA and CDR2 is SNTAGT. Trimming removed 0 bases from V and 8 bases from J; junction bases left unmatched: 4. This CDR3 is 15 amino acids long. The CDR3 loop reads CASSDSGQGAGGYTF. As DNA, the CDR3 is TGTGCCAGCAGTGACTCGGGACAGGGGGCGGGAGGCTACACCTTC.

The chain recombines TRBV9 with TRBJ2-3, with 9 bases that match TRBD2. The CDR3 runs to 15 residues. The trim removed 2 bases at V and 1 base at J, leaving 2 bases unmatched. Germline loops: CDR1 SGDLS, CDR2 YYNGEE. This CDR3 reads CASSVSGSGTDTQYF. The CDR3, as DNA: TGTGCCAGCAGCGTTAGCGGGAGTGGCACAGATACGCAGTATTTT.

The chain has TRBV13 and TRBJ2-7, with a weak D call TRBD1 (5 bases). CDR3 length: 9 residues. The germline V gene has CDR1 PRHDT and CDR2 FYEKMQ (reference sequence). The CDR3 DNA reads TGTGCCAGCAGCTCCAGACAGTATGTC. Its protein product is CASSSRQYV.

In DNA, the CDR3 is TGTGCCAGCAGCTTGGAAAGACTAGCGGGAGGGAGCACAGATACGCAGTATTTT. It codes for CASSLERLAGGSTDTQYF. This chain connects TRBV5-6 to TRBJ2-3; the match to TRBD2 covers 14 bases. The CDR3 is made up of 18 amino acids. The germline gives CDR1 SGHDT, CDR2 YYEEEE. Germline trimming cut 0 bases from V and 0 bases from J; bases unmatched to any gene: 3.

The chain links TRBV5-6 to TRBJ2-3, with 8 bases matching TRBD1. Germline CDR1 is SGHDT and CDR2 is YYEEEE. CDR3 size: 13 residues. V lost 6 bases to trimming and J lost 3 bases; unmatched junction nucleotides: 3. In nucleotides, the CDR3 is TGTGCCAGCATAGGGGACAGGACAGATACGCAGTATTTT. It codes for CASIGDRTDTQYF.

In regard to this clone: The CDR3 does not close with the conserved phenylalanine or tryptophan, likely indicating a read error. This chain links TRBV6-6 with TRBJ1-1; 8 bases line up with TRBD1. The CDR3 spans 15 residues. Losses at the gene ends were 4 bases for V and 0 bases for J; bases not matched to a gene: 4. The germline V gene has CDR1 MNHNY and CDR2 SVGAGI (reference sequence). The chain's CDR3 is CASSSKGQVNTEAFL. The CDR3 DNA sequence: TGTGCCAGCAGTTCTAAGGGACAGGTGAACACTGAAGCTTTCCTT.

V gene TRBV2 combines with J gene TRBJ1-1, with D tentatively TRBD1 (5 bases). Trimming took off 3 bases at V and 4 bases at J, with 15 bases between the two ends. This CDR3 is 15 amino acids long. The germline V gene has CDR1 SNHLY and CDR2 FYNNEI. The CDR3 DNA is TGTGCCAGCAGTGATTTTCCGGGGGTGGGCACTGAAGCTTTCTTT. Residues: CASSDFPGVGTEAFF.

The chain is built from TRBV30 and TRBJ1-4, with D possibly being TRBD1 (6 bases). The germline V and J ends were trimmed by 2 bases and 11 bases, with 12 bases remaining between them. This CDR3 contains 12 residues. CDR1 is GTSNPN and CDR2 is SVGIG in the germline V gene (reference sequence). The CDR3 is CAWSRGRGKLFF. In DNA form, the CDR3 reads TGTGCCTGGAGTAGGGGGAGGGGGAAACTGTTTTTT.

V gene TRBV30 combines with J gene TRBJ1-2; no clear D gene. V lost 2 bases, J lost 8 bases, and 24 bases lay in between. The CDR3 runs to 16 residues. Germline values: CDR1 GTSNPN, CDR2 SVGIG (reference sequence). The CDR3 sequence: CAWSPSTIRHPWGYTF. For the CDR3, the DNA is TGTGCCTGGAGTCCCTCGACAATCCGCCATCCATGGGGCTACACCTTC.

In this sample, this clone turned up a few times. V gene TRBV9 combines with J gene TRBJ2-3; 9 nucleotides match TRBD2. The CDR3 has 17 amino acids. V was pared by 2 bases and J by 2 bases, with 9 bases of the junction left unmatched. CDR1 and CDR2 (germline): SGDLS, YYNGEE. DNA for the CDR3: TGTGCCAGCAGCGTTCCGCGGGAGGGCCGGGTCACAGATACGCAGTATTTT. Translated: CASSVPREGRVTDTQYF.

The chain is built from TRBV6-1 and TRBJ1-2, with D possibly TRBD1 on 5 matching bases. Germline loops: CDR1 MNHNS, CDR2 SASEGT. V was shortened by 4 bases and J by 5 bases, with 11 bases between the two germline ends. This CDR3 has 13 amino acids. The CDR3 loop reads CASSVTALYGYTF. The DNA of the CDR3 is TGTGCCAGCAGTGTGACAGCCCTTTATGGCTACACCTTC.

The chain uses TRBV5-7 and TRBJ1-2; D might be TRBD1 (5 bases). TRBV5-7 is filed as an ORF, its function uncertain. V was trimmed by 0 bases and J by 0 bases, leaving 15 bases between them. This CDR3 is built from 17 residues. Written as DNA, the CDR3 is TGTGCCAGCAGCTTGGGGCGCAGGGCTGTAACTAACTATGGCTACACCTTC. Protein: CASSLGRRAVTNYGYTF.

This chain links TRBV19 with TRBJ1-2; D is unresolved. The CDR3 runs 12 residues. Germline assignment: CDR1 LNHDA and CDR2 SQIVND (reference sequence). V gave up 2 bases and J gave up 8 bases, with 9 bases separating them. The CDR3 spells CASSITAGGYTF. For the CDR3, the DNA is TGTGCCAGTAGTATAACAGCCGGAGGCTACACCTTC.

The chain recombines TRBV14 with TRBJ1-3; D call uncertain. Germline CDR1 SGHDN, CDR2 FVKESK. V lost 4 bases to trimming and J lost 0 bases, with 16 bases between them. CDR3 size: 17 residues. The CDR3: CASSRPGRRSSGNTIYF. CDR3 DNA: TGTGCCAGCAGCCGCCCAGGTAGACGGTCCTCTGGAAACACCATATATTTT.

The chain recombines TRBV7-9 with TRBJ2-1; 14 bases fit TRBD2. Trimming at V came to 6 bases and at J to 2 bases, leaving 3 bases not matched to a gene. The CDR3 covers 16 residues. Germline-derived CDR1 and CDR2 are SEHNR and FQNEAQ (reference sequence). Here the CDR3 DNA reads TGTGCCAGCAGTGTGACTAGCGGGAGGGCCTACAATGAGCAGTTCTTC. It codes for CASSVTSGRAYNEQFF. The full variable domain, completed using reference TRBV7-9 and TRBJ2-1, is DTGVSQNPRHKITKRGQNVTFRCDPISEHNRLYWYRQTLGQGPEFLTYFQNEAQLEKSRLLSDRFSAERPKGSFSTLEIQRTEQGDSAMYLCASSVTSGRAYNEQFFGPGTRLTVL.

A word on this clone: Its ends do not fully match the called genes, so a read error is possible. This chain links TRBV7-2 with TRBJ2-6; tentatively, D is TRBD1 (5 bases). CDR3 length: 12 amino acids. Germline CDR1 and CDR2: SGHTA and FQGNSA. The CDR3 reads CASSSGANGLTF. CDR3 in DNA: TGTGCCAGCAGCTCTGGGGCCAACGGCCTGACTTTC.